This T cell receptor beta chain was documented in a study of human T cells and chemical hapten exposure. Across the study: Once 0.01% DPC had been applied to the upper back by patch test, readings were taken at 6 days.

Time point in this sample: pre-sensitization, week 0. The treatment is: therapeutic diphenylcyclopropenone sensitization with weekly scalp DPC. The starting material, unfractionated whole blood, was used for total RNA extraction. Via MiXCR, TCRdb re-called the RACE reads, giving one row per CDR3 protein. The repertoire consists of 300,000 to 450,000 distinct CDR3 sequences, with around 5.5% occurring once and the leading ten covering around 2.6%. Trimming cost V 3 bases and J 2 bases, with 15 bases left between them. The CDR3 contains 16 residues. Germline CDR1 and CDR2: SGHTA and FQGTGA. The genes are TRBV7-3 and TRBJ2-3, with D possibly matching TRBD2 (6 bases). This TCR derives from a woman in her 50s with alopecia areata. Some clones in this sample may be carry-over from other donors' samples. The sample in question was whole blood, obtained in connection with sensitization to the hapten diphenylcyclopropenone (DPC). The CDR3 region has the DNA TGTGCCAGCAGCTTTTTCCCTGGGGGGACCACAGATACGCAGTATTTT. Protein sequence: CASSFFPGGTTDTQYF.